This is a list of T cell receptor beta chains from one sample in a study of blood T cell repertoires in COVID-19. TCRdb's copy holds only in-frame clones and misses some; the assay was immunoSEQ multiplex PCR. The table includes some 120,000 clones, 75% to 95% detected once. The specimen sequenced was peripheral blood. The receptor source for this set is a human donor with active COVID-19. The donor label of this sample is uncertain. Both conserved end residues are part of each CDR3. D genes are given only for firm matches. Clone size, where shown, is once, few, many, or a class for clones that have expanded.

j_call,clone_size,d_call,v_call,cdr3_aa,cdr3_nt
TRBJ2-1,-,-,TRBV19,CASIQGGIYNEQFF,TGTGCCAGTATACAGGGGGGGATCTACAATGAGCAGTTCTTC
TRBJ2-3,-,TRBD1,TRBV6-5,CASSPGTGFAGTQYF,TGTGCCAGCAGCCCCGGGACAGGGTTTGCTGGTACGCAGTATTTT
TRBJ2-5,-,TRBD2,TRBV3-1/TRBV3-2,CASSPLVGQRGGSRTQYF,TGTGCCAGCAGCCCCCTCGTAGGGCAGCGGGGGGGCTCTCGGACCCAGTACTTC
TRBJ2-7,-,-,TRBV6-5,CASSGVDPSYEQYF,TGTGCCAGCAGCGGGGTCGACCCTTCCTACGAGCAGTACTTC
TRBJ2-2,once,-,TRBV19,CASSMSLNTGELFF,TGTGCCAGTAGTATGAGTTTGAACACCGGGGAGCTGTTTTTT
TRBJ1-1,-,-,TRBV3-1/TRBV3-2,CASSPRLFTEAFF,TGTGCCAGCAGCCCGCGATTATTCACTGAAGCTTTCTTT
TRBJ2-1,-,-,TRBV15,CATARGRDEQFF,TGTGCCACCGCTCGGGGTAGGGATGAGCAGTTCTTC
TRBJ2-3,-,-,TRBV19,CATRPRGQGDTQYF,TGTGCCACCCGACCCCGAGGTCAGGGCGATACGCAGTATTTT
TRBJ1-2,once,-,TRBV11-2,CASTPARTAYGYTF,TGTGCCAGCACCCCGGCCAGGACAGCCTATGGCTACACCTTC
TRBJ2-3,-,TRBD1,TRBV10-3,CAISPGQGGTDTQYF,TGTGCCATCTCACCGGGACAGGGGGGCACAGATACGCAGTATTTT
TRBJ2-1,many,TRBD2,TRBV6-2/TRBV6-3,CASSYPTSGGAINEQFF,TGTGCCAGCAGTTACCCGACTAGCGGGGGGGCCATCAATGAGCAGTTCTTC
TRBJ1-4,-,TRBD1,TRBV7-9,CASSAKTGTGNEKLFF,TGTGCCAGCAGCGCCAAGACAGGGACCGGTAATGAAAAACTGTTTTTT
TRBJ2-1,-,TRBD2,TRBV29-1,CSVRTSGGKEQFF,TGCAGCGTCAGGACTAGCGGGGGTAAGGAGCAGTTCTTC
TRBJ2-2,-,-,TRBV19,CASTSFRGTSNTGELFF,TGTGCCAGTACGTCTTTCAGGGGGACTAGTAACACCGGGGAGCTGTTTTTT
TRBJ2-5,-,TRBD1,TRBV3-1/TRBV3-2,CASSPGQGLQETQYF,TGTGCCAGCTCACCGGGACAGGGGTTACAAGAGACCCAGTACTTC
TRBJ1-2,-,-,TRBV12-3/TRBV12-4,CASSLDRNYGYTF,TGTGCCAGCAGTTTAGACAGGAACTATGGCTACACCTTC
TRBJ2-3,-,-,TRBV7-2,CASSGTGTRITDTQYF,TGTGCCAGCAGCGGCACCGGGACTCGAATCACAGATACGCAGTATTTT
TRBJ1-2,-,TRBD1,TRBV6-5,CASRRTGLANYGYTF,TGTGCCAGCAGACGGACAGGGTTGGCCAACTATGGCTACACCTTC
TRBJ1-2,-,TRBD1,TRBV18,CASSPPDRIGYGYTF,TGTGCCAGCTCACCACCGGACAGGATTGGATATGGCTACACCTTC
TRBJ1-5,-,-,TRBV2,CASSGDTNQPQHF,TGTGCCAGCAGCGGGGACACCAATCAGCCCCAGCATTTT
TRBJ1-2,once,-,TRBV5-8,CASSLRTEYGYTF,TGTGCCAGCAGCTTGCGGACAGAGTATGGCTACACCTTC
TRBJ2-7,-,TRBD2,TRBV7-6,CASSRSGGASEQYF,TGTGCCAGCAGCCGTAGCGGGGGGGCCTCCGAGCAGTACTTC
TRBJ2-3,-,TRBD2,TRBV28,CASSSGGEGTDTQYF,TGTGCCAGCAGCTCGGGGGGGGAGGGCACAGATACGCAGTATTTT
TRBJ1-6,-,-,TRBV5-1,CASSFRAGNNSPLHF,TGCGCCAGCAGCTTTCGGGCAGGGAATAATTCACCCCTCCACTTT
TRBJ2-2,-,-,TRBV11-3,CASSQDRRSTGELFF,TGTGCCAGCAGCCAAGACAGAAGAAGCACCGGGGAGCTGTTTTTT
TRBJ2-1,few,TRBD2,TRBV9,CASSALGGVKDTNEQFF,TGTGCCAGCAGCGCCCTGGGGGGGGTAAAGGATACAAATGAGCAGTTCTTC
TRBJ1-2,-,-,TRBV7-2,CASSSLQGLYGYTF,TGTGCCAGCAGCTCCCTACAGGGTCTCTATGGCTACACCTTC
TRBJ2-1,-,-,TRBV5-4,CASSSGLNEQFF,TGTGCCAGCAGCTCCGGACTAAATGAGCAGTTCTTC
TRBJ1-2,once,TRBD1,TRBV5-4,CASSRDSSRYGYTF,TGTGCCAGCAGCCGGGACAGTTCACGCTATGGCTACACCTTC
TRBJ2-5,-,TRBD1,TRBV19,CASSKDRGGRETQYF,TGTGCCAGTAGTAAGGACAGGGGAGGGAGAGAGACCCAGTACTTC
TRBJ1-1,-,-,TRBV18,CASSDRSNTEAFF,TGTGCCAGCTCCGACAGGTCGAACACTGAAGCTTTCTTT
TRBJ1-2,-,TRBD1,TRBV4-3,CASSQERQGPNYGYTF,TGCGCCAGCAGCCAAGAAAGACAGGGTCCTAACTATGGCTACACCTTC
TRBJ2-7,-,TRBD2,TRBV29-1,CSVTPAGGREQYF,TGCAGCGTGACCCCTGCGGGGGGGAGGGAGCAGTACTTC
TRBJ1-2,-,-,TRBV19,CASSSVEGRPYGYTF,TGTGCCAGTAGCTCCGTGGAGGGGCGACCCTATGGCTACACCTTC
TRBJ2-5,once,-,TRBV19,CASSNGGSETQYF,TGTGCCAGTAGTAATGGGGGGTCCGAGACCCAGTACTTC
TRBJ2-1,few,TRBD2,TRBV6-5,CASSPTSGGADEQFF,TGTGCCAGCAGTCCGACTAGCGGGGGGGCGGATGAGCAGTTCTTC
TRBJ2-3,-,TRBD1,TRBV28,CASSPGTGSTDTQYF,TGTGCCAGCAGTCCCGGGACAGGGAGCACAGATACGCAGTATTTT
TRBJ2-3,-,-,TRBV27,CASSFRGVDTQYF,TGTGCCAGCAGTTTTAGGGGCGTAGATACGCAGTATTTT
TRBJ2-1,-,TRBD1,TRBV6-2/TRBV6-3,CASSYRPGTGNDYNEQFF,TGTGCCAGCAGTTACCGACCCGGGACAGGGAACGACTACAATGAGCAGTTCTTC
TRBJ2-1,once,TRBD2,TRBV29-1,CSVVSETSGYNEQFF,TGCAGCGTTGTTTCCGAGACTAGCGGGTACAATGAGCAGTTCTTC
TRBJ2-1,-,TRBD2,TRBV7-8,CASSLKASGGYNEQFF,TGTGCCAGCAGCTTAAAGGCTAGCGGGGGCTACAATGAGCAGTTCTTC
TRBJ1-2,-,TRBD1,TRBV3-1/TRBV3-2,CASSQAGQGRYGYTF,TGTGCCAGCAGCCAAGCAGGACAGGGCAGGTATGGCTACACCTTC
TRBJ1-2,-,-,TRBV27,CASRPGLTDYGYTF,TGTGCCAGCAGACCGGGACTGACGGACTATGGCTACACCTTC
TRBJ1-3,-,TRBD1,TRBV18,CASSPSGTDGNTIYF,TGTGCCAGCTCACCTTCCGGGACAGATGGAAACACCATATATTTT
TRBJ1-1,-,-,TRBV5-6,CASSLLRGNTEAFF,TGTGCCAGCAGCTTGTTGCGGGGGAACACTGAAGCTTTCTTT
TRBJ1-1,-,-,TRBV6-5,CASSSGGALNTEAFF,TGTGCCAGCAGTTCAGGTGGGGCTCTGAACACTGAAGCTTTCTTT
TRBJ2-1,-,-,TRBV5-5,CASSLGSRTEFF,TGTGCCAGCAGCTTGGGAAGCCGAACAGAGTTCTTC
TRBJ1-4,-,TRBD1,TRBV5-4,CASSLDRGRNEKLFF,TGTGCCAGCAGCTTGGACAGGGGTAGAAACGAAAAACTGTTTTTT
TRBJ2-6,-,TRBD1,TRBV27,CASSLIGTGGSGANVLTF,TGTGCCAGCAGTTTGATCGGGACAGGGGGCTCTGGGGCCAACGTCCTGACTTTC
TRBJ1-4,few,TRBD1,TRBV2,CASSFRQGGIPSTNEKLFF,TGTGCCAGCAGTTTTCGACAGGGAGGAATACCATCAACTAATGAAAAACTGTTTTTT
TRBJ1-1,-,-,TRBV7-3,CASSLRWGAEAFF,TGTGCCAGCAGCTTAAGATGGGGCGCTGAAGCTTTCTTT
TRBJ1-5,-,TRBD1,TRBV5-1,CASSVGTGDQPQHF,TGCGCCAGCAGCGTCGGGACAGGGGATCAGCCCCAGCATTTT
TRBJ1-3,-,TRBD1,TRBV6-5,CASRPDRVAGNTIYF,TGTGCCAGCAGACCGGACAGGGTTGCTGGAAACACCATATATTTT
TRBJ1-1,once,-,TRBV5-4,CASSLGAGVGTEAFF,TGTGCCAGCAGCTTGGGTGCAGGGGTAGGCACTGAAGCTTTCTTT